The 6 T cell receptor beta chains listed next were all sequenced from one sample in a study of OX40 agonist ivuxolimab in advanced cancers. TCRdb's copy holds only in-frame clones and misses some; the assay was immunoSEQ multiplex PCR. The table shows about 57,000 clones, with around 93% occurring only once. The starting material was CD4+ or CD8+ T cells sorted from blood, obtained in a trial of the OX40 agonist ivuxolimab. Source of these receptors: an adult with an advanced solid tumor such as melanoma, head and neck, liver or kidney cancer.

V usage is TRBV4-3 and J usage is TRBJ1-2, with a tentative D call TRBD1 (5 bases). The CDR3 runs to 16 residues. The V end was cut by 0 bases, the J end by 0 bases, with 11 bases between. Germline CDR1 is LGHNA and CDR2 is YSLEER. Written as DNA, the CDR3 is TGCGCCAGCAGCCAAGATTCGACAGCCACTAACTATGGCTACACCTTC. This codes for CASSQDSTATNYGYTF.

This sequence joins TRBV5-1 and TRBJ2-7; D perhaps matches TRBD2 (7 bases). The CDR3 covers 14 residues. Trimming removed 0 bases at V and 3 bases at J, with 10 bases between. Germline-derived CDR1 and CDR2 are SGHRS and YFSETQ. CDR3 sequence (DNA): TGCGCCAGCAGCTTGGTGAGGGGGGGCTACGAGCAGTACTTC. Translated: CASSLVRGGYEQYF.

The V gene is TRBV19, the J gene TRBJ2-7, with TRBD1 matching 9 bases. V lost 7 bases, J lost 0 bases, and 7 bases stayed unmatched. This CDR3 spans 15 amino acids. CDR1 and CDR2 from the germline V gene are LNHDA and SQIVND (reference sequence). As DNA, the CDR3 is TGTGCCAGTACCCCGGGACAGGGATACTCCTACGAGCAGTACTTC. This translates into CASTPGQGYSYEQYF.

V and J are TRBV15 and TRBJ2-5, with D perhaps TRBD2 (7 bases). Germline CDR1 and CDR2: LNHNV and YYDKDF (reference sequence). Trimming pared 0 bases from V and 8 bases from J, leaving 16 bases between. CDR3 length: 15 residues. This CDR3 reads CATSRDGGGLRTQYF. The CDR3 DNA follows: TGTGCCACCAGCAGAGATGGGGGGGGCTTAAGAACCCAGTACTTC.

The chain uses TRBV19 and TRBJ2-2; D may be TRBD1 (5 bases). CDR3 length: 15 residues. From germline, CDR1 is LNHDA and CDR2 SQIVND (reference sequence). V was clipped by 4 bases and J by 1 base, with 10 bases between them. In DNA, the CDR3 is TGTGCCAGTAGTAAGCCAGGACAGAACACCGGGGAGCTGTTTTTT. Protein: CASSKPGQNTGELFF.

This clone occurred once. V and J are TRBV28 and TRBJ2-5; D uncertain. Germline V gene sequence: CDR1 MDHEN, CDR2 SYDVKM. Trimming removed 8 bases from V and 4 bases from J, with 17 bases in between. This CDR3 region has 14 residues. CDR3: CASGVRWGSETQYF. CDR3 bases: TGTGCCAGCGGGGTCCGGTGGGGTTCAGAGACCCAGTACTTC.